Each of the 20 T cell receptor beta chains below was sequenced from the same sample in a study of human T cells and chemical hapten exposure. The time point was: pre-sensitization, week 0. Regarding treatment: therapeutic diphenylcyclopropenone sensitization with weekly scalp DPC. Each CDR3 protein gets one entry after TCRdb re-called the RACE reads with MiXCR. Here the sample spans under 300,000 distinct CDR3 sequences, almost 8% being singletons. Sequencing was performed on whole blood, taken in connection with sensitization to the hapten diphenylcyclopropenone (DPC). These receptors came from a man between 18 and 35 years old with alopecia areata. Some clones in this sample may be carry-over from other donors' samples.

The chain's CDR3 is CASSLQTGGYNSPLHF. The CDR3 DNA is TGTGCCAGCAGCTTACAGACAGGGGGTTATAATTCACCCCTCCACTTT. The rearrangement uses TRBV7-9 and TRBJ1-6; 9 bases are shared with TRBD1. CDR3 size: 16 residues. The junction had 3 bases not matched to a gene; V was cut back by 2 bases and J by 4 bases. Per the germline V gene, CDR1 is SEHNR and CDR2 is FQNEAQ (reference sequence).

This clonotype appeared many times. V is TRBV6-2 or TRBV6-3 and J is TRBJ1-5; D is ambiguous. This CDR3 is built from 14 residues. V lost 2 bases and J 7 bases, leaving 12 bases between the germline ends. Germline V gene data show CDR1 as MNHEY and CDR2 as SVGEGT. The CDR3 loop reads CASSYRVSSQPQHF. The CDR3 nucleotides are TGTGCCAGCAGTTACCGGGTATCAAGCCAGCCCCAGCATTTT.

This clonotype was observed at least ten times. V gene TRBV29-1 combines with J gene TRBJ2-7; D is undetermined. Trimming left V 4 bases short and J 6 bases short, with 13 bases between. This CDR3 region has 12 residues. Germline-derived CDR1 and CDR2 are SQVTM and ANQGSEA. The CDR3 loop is CSVAGAHREQYV. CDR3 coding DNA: TGCAGCGTTGCCGGAGCCCACCGCGAGCAGTACGTC.

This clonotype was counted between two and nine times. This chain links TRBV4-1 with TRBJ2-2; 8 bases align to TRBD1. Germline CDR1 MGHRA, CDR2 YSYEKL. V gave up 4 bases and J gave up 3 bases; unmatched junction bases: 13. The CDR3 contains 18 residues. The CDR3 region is CASSLGQGEGSYTGELFF. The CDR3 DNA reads TGCGCCAGCAGCCTCGGACAGGGCGAGGGGTCGTACACCGGGGAGCTGTTTTTT.

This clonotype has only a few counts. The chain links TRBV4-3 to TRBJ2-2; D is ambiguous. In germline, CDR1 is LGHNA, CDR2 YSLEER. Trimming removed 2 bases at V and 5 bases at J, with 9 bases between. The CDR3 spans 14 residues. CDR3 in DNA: TGCGCCAGCAGCCAAAAGGAGCTAACCGGGGAGCTGTTTTTT. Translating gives CASSQKELTGELFF.

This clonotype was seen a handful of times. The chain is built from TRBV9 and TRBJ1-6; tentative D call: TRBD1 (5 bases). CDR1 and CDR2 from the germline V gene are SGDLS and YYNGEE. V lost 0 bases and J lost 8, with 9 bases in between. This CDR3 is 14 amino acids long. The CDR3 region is CASSVEGNYSPLHF. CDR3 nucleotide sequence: TGTGCCAGCAGCGTAGAGGGGAATTATTCACCCCTCCACTTT.

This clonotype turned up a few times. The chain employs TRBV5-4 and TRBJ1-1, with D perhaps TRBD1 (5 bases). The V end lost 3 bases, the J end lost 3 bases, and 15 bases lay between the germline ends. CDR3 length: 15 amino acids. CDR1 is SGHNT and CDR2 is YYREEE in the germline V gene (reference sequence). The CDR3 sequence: CASSSSLTVDTEAFF. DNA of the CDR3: TGTGCCAGCAGCTCCAGTTTGACAGTTGACACTGAAGCTTTCTTT. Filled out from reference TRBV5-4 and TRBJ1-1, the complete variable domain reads ETGVTQSPTHLIKTRGQQVTLRCSSQSGHNTVSWYQQALGQGPQFIFQYYREEENGRGNFPPRFSGLQFPNYSSELNVNALELDDSALYLCASSSSLTVDTEAFFGQGTRLTVV.

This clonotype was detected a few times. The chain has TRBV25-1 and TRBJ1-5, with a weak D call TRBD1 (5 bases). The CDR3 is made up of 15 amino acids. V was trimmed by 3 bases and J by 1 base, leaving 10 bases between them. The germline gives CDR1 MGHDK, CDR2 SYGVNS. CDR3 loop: CASSDISGSNQPQHF. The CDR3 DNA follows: TGTGCCAGCAGTGACATCTCAGGGAGCAATCAGCCCCAGCATTTT.

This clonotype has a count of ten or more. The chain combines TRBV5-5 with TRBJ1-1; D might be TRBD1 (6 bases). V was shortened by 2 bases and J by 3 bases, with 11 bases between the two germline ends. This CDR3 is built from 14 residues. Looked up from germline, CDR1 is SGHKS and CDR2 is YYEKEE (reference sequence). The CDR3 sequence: CASSFIKGDTEAFF. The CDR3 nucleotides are TGTGCCAGCAGCTTCATTAAGGGGGACACTGAAGCTTTCTTT.

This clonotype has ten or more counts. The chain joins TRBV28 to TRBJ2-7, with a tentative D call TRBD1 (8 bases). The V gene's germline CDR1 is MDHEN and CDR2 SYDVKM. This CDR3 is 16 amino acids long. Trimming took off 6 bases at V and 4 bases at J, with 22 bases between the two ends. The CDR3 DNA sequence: TGTGCCAGCAGCCTACTACAGCGGGACAGGACTTACGAGCAGTACTTC. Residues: CASSLLQRDRTYEQYF. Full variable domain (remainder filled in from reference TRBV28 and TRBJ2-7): DVKVTQSSRYLVKRTGEKVFLECVQDMDHENMFWYRQDPGLGLRLIYFSYDVKMKEKGDIPEGYSVSREKKERFSLILESASTNQTSMYLCASSLLQRDRTYEQYFGPGTRLTVT.

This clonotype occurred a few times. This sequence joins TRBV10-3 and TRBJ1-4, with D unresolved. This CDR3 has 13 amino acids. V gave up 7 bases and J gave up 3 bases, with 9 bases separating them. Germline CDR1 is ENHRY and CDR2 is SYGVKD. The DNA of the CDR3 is TGTGCCATCAAGGAGGCTGCTAATGAAAAACTGTTTTTT. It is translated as CAIKEAANEKLFF.

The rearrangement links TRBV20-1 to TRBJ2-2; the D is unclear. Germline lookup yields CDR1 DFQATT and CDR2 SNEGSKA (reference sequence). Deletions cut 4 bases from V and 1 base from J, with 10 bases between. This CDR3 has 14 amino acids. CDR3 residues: CSAIRDQNTGELFF. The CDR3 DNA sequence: TGCAGTGCTATCCGAGACCAGAACACCGGGGAGCTGTTTTTT.

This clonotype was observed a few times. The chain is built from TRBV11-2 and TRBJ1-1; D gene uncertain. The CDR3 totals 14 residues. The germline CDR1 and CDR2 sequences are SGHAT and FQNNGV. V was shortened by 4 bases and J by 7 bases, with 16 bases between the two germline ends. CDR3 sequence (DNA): TGTGCCAGCAGCTCCGTTCGGGGAAAGAGTGAAGCTTTCTTT. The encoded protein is CASSSVRGKSEAFF. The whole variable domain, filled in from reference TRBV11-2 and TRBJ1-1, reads EAGVAQSPRYKIIEKRQSVAFWCNPISGHATLYWYQQILGQGPKLLIQFQNNGVVDDSQLPKDRFSAERLKGVDSTLKIQPAKLEDSAVYLCASSSVRGKSEAFFGQGTRLTVV.

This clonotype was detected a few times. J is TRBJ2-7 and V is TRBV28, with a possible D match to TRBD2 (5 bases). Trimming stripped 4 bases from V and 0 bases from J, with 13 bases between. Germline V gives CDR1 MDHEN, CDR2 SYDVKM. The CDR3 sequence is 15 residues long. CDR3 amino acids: CASSSRGAPSYEQYF. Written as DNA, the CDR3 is TGTGCCAGCAGTTCCCGGGGTGCCCCCTCCTACGAGCAGTACTTC.

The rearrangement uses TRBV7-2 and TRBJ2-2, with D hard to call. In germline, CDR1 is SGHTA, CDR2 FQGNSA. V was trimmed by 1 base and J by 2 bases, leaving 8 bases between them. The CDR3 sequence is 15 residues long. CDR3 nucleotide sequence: TGTGCCAGCAGCTTAGAAGGAGTTAACACCGGGGAGCTGTTTTTT. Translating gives CASSLEGVNTGELFF.

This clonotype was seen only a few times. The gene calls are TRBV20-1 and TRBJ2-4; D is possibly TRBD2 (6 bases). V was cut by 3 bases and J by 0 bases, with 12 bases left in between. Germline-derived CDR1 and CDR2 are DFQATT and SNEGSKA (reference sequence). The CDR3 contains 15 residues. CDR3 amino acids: CSASRRDGAKNIQYF. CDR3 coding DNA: TGCAGTGCTAGTAGGAGGGACGGAGCCAAAAACATTCAGTACTTC.

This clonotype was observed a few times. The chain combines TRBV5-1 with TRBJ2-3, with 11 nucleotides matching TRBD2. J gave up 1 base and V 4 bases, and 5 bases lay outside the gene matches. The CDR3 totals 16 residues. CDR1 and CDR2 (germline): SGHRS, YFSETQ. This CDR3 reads CASSGSLAGGTDTQYF. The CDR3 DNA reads TGCGCCAGCAGCGGATCACTAGCGGGGGGCACAGATACGCAGTATTTT.

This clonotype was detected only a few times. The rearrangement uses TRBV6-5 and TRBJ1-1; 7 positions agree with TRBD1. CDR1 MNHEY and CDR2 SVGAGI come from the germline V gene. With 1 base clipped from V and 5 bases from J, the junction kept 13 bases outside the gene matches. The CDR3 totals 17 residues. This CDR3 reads CASSYLPPGQGGTEAFF. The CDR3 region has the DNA TGTGCCAGCAGTTACTTACCTCCCGGGCAGGGGGGGACTGAAGCTTTCTTT.

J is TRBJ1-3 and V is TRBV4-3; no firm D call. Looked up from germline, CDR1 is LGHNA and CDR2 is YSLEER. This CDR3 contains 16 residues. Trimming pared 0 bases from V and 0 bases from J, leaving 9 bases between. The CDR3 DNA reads TGCGCCAGCAGCCAAGAACGTACAAACTCTGGAAACACCATATATTTT. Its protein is CASSQERTNSGNTIYF.

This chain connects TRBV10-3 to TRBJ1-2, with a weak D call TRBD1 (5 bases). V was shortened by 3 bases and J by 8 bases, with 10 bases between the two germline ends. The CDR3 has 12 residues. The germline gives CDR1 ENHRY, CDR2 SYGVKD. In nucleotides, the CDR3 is TGTGCCATCAGTGATTCTGGGGACGGCTACACCTTC. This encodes CAISDSGDGYTF.